The 20 T cell receptor beta chains presented below share a single source sample, sequenced in a study of cytomegalovirus exposure and HLA in healthy donors. In the PCR, 60 Vbeta and 13 Jbeta primers were used. Sequencing used immunoSEQ multiplex PCR; TCRdb keeps in-frame clones, though not all of them. The sample carries roughly 56,000 clones, about four fifths recorded once. The source material was PBMCs. Receptors were obtained from a boy aged 5-17 years in good health and CMV-seropositive.

The V and J genes are TRBV6-1 and TRBJ1-5; a possible D gene is TRBD1 (5 bases). Germline loops: CDR1 MNHNS, CDR2 SASEGT. Trimming stripped 4 bases from V and 4 bases from J, with 14 bases between. The CDR3 is 15 residues long. The DNA for the CDR3 is TGTGCCAGCAGTGCAGGGTCTGGGCCTAATCAGCCCCAGCATTTT. Amino acids: CASSAGSGPNQPQHF.

The chain employs TRBV11-1 and TRBJ2-7, with 13 bases identical to TRBD2. CDR3 length: 17 residues. The germline V gene has CDR1 SGHAT and CDR2 FQDESV (reference sequence). V shed 5 bases and J 4 bases; nucleotides not matched to a gene: 11. The CDR3 is CASSGPSGTSGEYEQYF. CDR3 coding DNA: TGTGCCAGCAGCGGACCCTCCGGGACTAGCGGGGAGTACGAGCAGTACTTC.

This chain connects TRBV12-5 to TRBJ2-5; 8 bases map to TRBD2. Germline CDR1 and CDR2: LGHNT and FRNRAP. The CDR3 covers 16 residues. V lost 1 base, J lost 5 bases, and 9 bases stayed unmatched. In DNA, the CDR3 is TGTGCTAGTGGTTTGGACGGCGGGGGGCGCTTTGAGACCCAGTACTTC. This gives the protein CASGLDGGGRFETQYF.

The V call is TRBV5-6, the J call TRBJ1-5; TRBD1 matches at 7 bases. The CDR3 loop spans 16 amino acids. J was trimmed by 2 bases and V by 1 base; bases with no gene match: 6. The germline V gene encodes CDR1 SGHDT and CDR2 YYEEEE. The chain's CDR3 is CASSLHPQGGNQPQHF. The CDR3 bases are TGTGCCAGCAGCTTGCACCCCCAGGGGGGCAATCAGCCCCAGCATTTT.

The chain carries TRBV27 and TRBJ1-5, with 8 bases matching TRBD1. The CDR3 covers 17 residues. Looked up from germline, CDR1 is MNHEY and CDR2 is SMNVEV (reference sequence). Unmatched junction bases numbered 13, after V lost 9 bases and J lost 0 bases. This chain's CDR3 is CASNPGQDLYSNQPQHF. The CDR3 bases are TGTGCCAGTAATCCGGGACAGGACCTTTATAGCAATCAGCCCCAGCATTTT.

This clone came up a few times. The DNA for the CDR3 is TGCGCCAGCAGCCAACCCCAGGCTTTCACAGATACGCAGTATTTT. Its protein is CASSQPQAFTDTQYF. The gene calls are TRBV4-1 and TRBJ2-3; no firm D call. There are 15 residues in the CDR3. Germline V gene sequence: CDR1 MGHRA, CDR2 YSYEKL. Between the trimmed V and J ends, which lost 2 bases and 2 bases, there was a span of 11 bases.

This rearrangement joins TRBV5-1 to TRBJ1-1; 8 bases match TRBD1. The CDR3 is 16 amino acids. Looked up from germline, CDR1 is SGHRS and CDR2 is YFSETQ. V lost 2 bases, J lost 6 bases, and 12 bases stayed unmatched. The CDR3 region is CASSLNPGTGIAEAFF. CDR3 DNA: TGCGCCAGCAGCTTAAATCCCGGGACAGGTATAGCTGAAGCTTTCTTT.

This clone was counted between two and nine times. CDR3 in DNA: TGTGCCATCACTTCCCCCCCGGTCTCCTACGAGCAGTACTTC. It codes for CAITSPPVSYEQYF. The rearrangement links TRBV10-3 to TRBJ2-7; D is ambiguous. The CDR3 is made up of 14 amino acids. Germline assignment: CDR1 ENHRY and CDR2 SYGVKD. Trimming shortened V by 7 bases and J by 0 bases, and 13 bases separated the two germline ends.

This rearrangement joins TRBV21-1 to TRBJ2-1; TRBD2 was called by the table and not checked on the DNA. TRBV21-1 is given as a pseudogene. The CDR3 consists of 20 residues. The CDR3: CASSKAGTSGGGSVRNEQFF. DNA for the CDR3: TGTGCCAGCAGCAAAGCGGGGACTAGCGGGGGGGGTTCGGTACGCAATGAGCAGTTCTTC.

The genes are TRBV25-1 and TRBJ1-4, with 7 bases fitting TRBD1. CDR3 length equals 11 residues. Looked up from germline, CDR1 is MGHDK and CDR2 is SYGVNS. J lost 11 bases, V lost 10 bases, and 7 bases had no gene match. The CDR3 here is CATLAQGKLFF. In DNA, the CDR3 is TGTGCCACATTAGCACAGGGGAAACTGTTTTTT.

With respect to this clone: This CDR3 is also generated by other DNA sequences in the sample. J is TRBJ2-1 and V is TRBV4-2; D might be TRBD2 (6 bases). The CDR3 covers 13 residues. V was pared by 1 base and J by 8 bases, with 9 bases between. Germline V gene sequence: CDR1 LGHNA, CDR2 YNFKEQ. The CDR3 DNA reads as TGTGCCAGCAGCCAAGGCGGAGGGGATGAGCAGTTCTTC. This codes for CASSQGGGDEQFF.

The chain is built from TRBV6-5 and TRBJ1-2; possibly TRBD1 for D (6 bases). V lost 3 bases, J lost 5 bases, and 10 bases lay in between. CDR3 length: 13 amino acids. CDR1 is MNHEY, CDR2 SVGAGI, per germline. CDR3: CASSYGQPYGYTF. CDR3 DNA sequence: TGTGCCAGCAGTTATGGACAGCCTTATGGCTACACCTTC.

V and J are TRBV13 and TRBJ2-7, with 8 nucleotides matching TRBD1. Losses at the gene ends were 4 bases for V and 3 bases for J; bases not matched to a gene: 8. This CDR3 is 15 amino acids long. Germline values: CDR1 PRHDT, CDR2 FYEKMQ (reference sequence). The CDR3 region has the DNA TGTGCCAGCAGCTCTGACCGGGACAGGTTCTACGAGCAGTACTTC. Amino acids: CASSSDRDRFYEQYF.

V is TRBV7-2 and J is TRBJ1-6; 8 bases fit TRBD1. The CDR3 spans 15 residues. Trimming cost V 1 base and J 10 bases; bases outside gene matches: 6. Germline CDR1 is SGHTA and CDR2 is FQGNSA. The CDR3 is CASSLVQGVGSPLHF. DNA of the CDR3: TGTGCCAGCAGCTTAGTACAGGGGGTAGGATCACCCCTCCACTTT.

CDR3 DNA: TGTGCCAGCAGCTCGATGGAGCCGACCCAGTACTTC. Translation gives CASSSMEPTQYF. The gene calls are TRBV7-9 and TRBJ2-5; no clear D. The CDR3 totals 12 residues. Trimming left V 4 bases short and J 7 bases short, with 10 bases between. CDR1 and CDR2 from the germline V gene are SEHNR and FQNEAQ (reference sequence).

The chain employs TRBV4-1 and TRBJ1-5, with D perhaps TRBD1 (6 bases). Germline CDR1 and CDR2: MGHRA and YSYEKL. V was trimmed by 1 base and J by 7 bases, leaving 17 bases between them. This CDR3 region has 16 residues. In DNA, the CDR3 is TGCGCCAGCAGCCAAGTCATTAGTAGGGGGAGACAGCCCCAGCATTTT. Protein product: CASSQVISRGRQPQHF.

The rearrangement joins TRBV25-1 to TRBJ1-2; D remains unclear. Germline V gene data show CDR1 as MGHDK and CDR2 as SYGVNS. This CDR3 has 15 amino acids. Trimming cost V 1 base and J 4 bases, with 13 bases left between them. The CDR3 region is CASSESLASGYGYTF. The CDR3 bases are TGTGCCAGCAGTGAATCCCTCGCCTCCGGCTATGGCTACACCTTC.

The chain uses TRBV9 and TRBJ2-1; the match to TRBD2 covers 7 bases. V dropped 2 bases and J dropped 0; count of bases not matched to a gene: 8. Germline loops: CDR1 SGDLS, CDR2 YYNGEE. This CDR3 region has 17 residues. The CDR3 DNA follows: TGTGCCAGCAGCGTGGGATCTAGCGGCGGCTCCTACAATGAGCAGTTCTTC. Amino acid sequence: CASSVGSSGGSYNEQFF. The complete variable domain, with remaining parts taken from reference TRBV9 and TRBJ2-1, reads DSGVTQTPKHLITATGQRVTLRCSPRSGDLSVYWYQQSLDQGLQFLIQYYNGEERAKGNILERFSAQQFPDLHSELNLSSLELGDSALYFCASSVGSSGGSYNEQFFGPGTRLTVL.

Only one count was recorded for this clone. The chain uses TRBV7-9 and TRBJ2-7, with TRBD1 matching 7 bases. Germline V CDR1 and CDR2: SEHNR, FQNEAQ (reference sequence). The CDR3 runs to 14 residues. The trim removed 6 bases at V and 3 bases at J, leaving 8 bases unmatched. The CDR3 reads CASRPKQGNYEQYF. The CDR3 nucleotides read TGTGCCAGCAGACCAAAACAGGGGAACTACGAGCAGTACTTC.

The chain recombines TRBV5-4 with TRBJ1-3, with TRBD1 matching over 7 bases. The CDR3 runs to 15 residues. The J segment lost 3 bases and the V segment lost 4 bases, leaving 7 bases of the junction unmatched. Germline V gene data show CDR1 as SGHNT and CDR2 as YYREEE (reference sequence). CDR3 residues: CASSTRTGSGNTIYF. CDR3 nucleotides: TGTGCCAGCAGCACCAGGACAGGCAGTGGAAACACCATATATTTT.